In its sample, the clone carrying this T cell receptor beta chain was seen once. Its matching antigen is unknown. The data were taken from a study of radiotherapy plus CTLA-4 blockade in lung cancer. Study observations and caveats: Response, reportedly, was best predicted by interferon-beta along with early blood T cell clone dynamics.

The CDR3 extends over 15 amino acids. The germline gives CDR1 SGHTA, CDR2 FQGNSA. Trimming left V 0 bases short and J 2 bases short, with 10 bases between. Sequencing used immunoSEQ multiplex PCR; TCRdb keeps in-frame clones, though not all of them. Among fewer than 150,000 clones listed, roughly 80% were seen once. Those with chemo-refractory metastatic non-small-cell lung cancer were treated with focal radiation combined with CTLA-4 blockade using ipilimumab. This specimen was peripheral blood, taken from a patient treated with radiotherapy plus ipilimumab. The TCR comes from a human donor with non-small cell lung cancer who had a partial response to radiotherapy plus ipilimumab. The chain combines TRBV7-2 with TRBJ2-5; a possible D gene is TRBD2 (5 bases). The CDR3 is CASSLARGFQETQYF. The CDR3 DNA reads TGTGCCAGCAGCTTAGCGCGCGGGTTTCAAGAGACCCAGTACTTC.